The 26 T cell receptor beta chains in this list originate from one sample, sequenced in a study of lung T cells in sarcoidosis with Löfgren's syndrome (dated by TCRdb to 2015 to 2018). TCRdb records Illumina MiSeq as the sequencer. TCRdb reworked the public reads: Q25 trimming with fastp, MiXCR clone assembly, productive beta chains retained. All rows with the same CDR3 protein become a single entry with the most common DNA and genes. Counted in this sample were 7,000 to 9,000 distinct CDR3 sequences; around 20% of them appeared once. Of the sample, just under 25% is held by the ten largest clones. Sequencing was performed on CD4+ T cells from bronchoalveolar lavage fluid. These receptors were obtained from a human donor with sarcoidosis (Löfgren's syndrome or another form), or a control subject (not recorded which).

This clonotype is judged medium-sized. DNA for the CDR3: TGTGCCAGCAACCGGCGGAGTCAAGAGACCCAGTACTTC. Its translation: CASNRRSQETQYF. V gene TRBV14 combines with J gene TRBJ2-5; D gene unclear. V lost 7 bases and J lost 2, with 11 bases in between. The length of the CDR3 is 13 residues. The germline V gene encodes CDR1 SGHDN and CDR2 FVKESK.

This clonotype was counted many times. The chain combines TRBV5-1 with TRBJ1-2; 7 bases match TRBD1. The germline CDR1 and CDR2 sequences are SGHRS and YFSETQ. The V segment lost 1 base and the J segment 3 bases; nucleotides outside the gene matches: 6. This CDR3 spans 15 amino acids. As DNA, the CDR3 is TGCGCCAGCAGCTTGCAGCCAGGGGGGGACTATGGCTACACCTTC. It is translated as CASSLQPGGDYGYTF.

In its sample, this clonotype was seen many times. Here the CDR3 DNA reads TGCAGTGCTAGTCACGGAGAGTATAGGCCCCAGCATTTT. Its translation: CSASHGEYRPQHF. This chain connects TRBV20-1 to TRBJ1-5; D not certain. Trimming removed 3 bases from V and 9 bases from J, with 15 bases in between. Germline V gives CDR1 DFQATT, CDR2 SNEGSKA (reference sequence). CDR3 length: 13 residues.

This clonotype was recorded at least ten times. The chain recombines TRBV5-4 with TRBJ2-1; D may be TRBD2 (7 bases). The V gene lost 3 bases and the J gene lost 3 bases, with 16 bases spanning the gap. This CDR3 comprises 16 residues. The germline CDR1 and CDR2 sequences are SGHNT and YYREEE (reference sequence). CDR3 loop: CASSSGRGDFYNEQFF. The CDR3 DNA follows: TGTGCCAGCAGCTCTGGGAGGGGGGATTTCTACAATGAGCAGTTCTTC.

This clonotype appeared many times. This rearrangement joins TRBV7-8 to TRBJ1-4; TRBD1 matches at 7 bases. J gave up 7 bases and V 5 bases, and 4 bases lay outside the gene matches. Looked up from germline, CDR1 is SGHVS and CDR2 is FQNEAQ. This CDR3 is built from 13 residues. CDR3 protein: CASSRQGGEKLFF. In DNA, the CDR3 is TGTGCCAGCAGCCGACAGGGCGGTGAAAAACTGTTTTTT.

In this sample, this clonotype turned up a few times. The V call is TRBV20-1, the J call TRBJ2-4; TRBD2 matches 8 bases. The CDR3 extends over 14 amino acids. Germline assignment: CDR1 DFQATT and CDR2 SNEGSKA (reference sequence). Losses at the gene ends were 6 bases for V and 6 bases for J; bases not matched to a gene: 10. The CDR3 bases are TGCAGTGCCCGGGACCACGGGGGGGGAAACATTCAGTACTTC. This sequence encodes CSARDHGGGNIQYF.

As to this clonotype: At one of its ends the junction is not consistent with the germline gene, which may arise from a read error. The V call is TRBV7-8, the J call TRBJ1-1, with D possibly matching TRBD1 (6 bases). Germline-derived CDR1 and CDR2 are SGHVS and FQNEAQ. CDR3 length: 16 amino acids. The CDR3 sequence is CASSSARQVVWTETFF. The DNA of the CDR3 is TGTGCCAGCAGCTCAGCGAGACAGGTTGTTTGGACTGAAACTTTCTTT.

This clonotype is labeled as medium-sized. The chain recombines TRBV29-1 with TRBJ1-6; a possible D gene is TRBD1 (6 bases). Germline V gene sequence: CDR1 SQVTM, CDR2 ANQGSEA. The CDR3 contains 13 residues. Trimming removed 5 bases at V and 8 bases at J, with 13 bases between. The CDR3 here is CSVSPGADSPLHF. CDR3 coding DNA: TGCAGCGTTTCCCCGGGGGCGGATTCACCCCTCCACTTT.

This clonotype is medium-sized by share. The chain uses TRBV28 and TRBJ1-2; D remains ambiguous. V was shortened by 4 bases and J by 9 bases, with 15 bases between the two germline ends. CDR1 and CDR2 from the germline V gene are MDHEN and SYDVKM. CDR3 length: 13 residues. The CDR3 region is CASSSPELPRYTF. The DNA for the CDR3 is TGTGCCAGCAGTTCACCCGAGCTGCCGCGCTACACCTTC.

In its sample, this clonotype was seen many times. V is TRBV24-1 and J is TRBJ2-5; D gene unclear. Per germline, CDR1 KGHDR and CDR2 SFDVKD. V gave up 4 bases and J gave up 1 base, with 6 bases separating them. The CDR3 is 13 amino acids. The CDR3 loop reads CATSDPAQETQYF. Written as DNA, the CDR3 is TGTGCCACCAGTGACCCGGCCCAAGAGACCCAGTACTTC.

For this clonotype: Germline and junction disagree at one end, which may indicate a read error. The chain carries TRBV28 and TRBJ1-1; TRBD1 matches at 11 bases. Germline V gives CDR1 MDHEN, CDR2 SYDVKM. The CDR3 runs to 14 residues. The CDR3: CASSWTGGNTETFF. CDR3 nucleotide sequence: TGTGCCAGCAGTTGGACAGGGGGCAACACTGAAACTTTCTTT.

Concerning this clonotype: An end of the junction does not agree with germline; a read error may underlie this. CDR3 nucleotides: TGCGGTGCTAGATCCCTAGCGGTCGAGAGCACAGATACGCAGTATTTT. This encodes CGARSLAVESTDTQYF. This chain links TRBV20-1 with TRBJ2-3; 7 bases are a match to TRBD2. This CDR3 comprises 16 residues. The germline CDR1 and CDR2 sequences are DFQATT and SNEGSKA (reference sequence).

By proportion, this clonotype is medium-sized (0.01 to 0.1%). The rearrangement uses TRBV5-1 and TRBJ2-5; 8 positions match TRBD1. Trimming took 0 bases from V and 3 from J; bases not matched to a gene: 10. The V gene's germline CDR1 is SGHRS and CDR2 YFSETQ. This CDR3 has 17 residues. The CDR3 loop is CASSLEPTGAAEETQYF. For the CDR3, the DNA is TGCGCCAGCAGCTTGGAGCCGACAGGGGCCGCCGAAGAGACCCAGTACTTC.

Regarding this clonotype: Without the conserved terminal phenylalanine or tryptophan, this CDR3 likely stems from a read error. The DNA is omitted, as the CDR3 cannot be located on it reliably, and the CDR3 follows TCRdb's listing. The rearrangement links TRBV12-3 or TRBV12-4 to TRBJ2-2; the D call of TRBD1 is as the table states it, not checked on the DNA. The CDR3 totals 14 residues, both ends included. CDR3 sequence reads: CASQGAVYIGELLL.

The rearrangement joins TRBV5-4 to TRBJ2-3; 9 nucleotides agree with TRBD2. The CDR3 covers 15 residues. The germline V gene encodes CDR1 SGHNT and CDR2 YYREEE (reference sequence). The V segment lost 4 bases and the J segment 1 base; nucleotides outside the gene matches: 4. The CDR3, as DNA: TGTGCCAGCAGCCTGCCTAGCGGGGGCACAGATACGCAGTATTTT. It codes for CASSLPSGGTDTQYF.

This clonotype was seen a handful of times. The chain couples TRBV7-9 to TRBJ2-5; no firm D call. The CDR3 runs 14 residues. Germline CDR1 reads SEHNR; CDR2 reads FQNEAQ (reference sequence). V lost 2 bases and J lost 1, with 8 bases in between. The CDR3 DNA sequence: TGTGCCAGCAGCTTATCTGCTCCCCAAGAGACCCAGTACTTC. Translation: CASSLSAPQETQYF.

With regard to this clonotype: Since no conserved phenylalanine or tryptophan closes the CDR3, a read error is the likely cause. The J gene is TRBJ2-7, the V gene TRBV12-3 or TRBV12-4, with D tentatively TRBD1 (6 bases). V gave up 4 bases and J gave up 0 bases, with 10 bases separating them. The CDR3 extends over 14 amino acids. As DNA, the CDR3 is TGTGCCAGCAGTTCTGAGACAGGCTCCTACGAGCAGTACCTC. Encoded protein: CASSSETGSYEQYL.

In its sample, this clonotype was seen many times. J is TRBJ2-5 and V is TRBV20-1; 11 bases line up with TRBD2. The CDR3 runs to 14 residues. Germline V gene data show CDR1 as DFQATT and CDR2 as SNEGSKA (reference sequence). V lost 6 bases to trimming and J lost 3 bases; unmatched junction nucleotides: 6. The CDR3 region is CSALSGGGEETQYF. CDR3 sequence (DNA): TGCAGTGCCCTTAGCGGGGGGGGCGAAGAGACCCAGTACTTC.

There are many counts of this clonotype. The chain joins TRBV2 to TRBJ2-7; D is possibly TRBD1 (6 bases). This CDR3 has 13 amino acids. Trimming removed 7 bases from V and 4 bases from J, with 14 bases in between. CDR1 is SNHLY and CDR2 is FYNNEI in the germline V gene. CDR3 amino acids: CASKRGGVYEQYF. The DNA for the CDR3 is TGTGCCAGCAAGCGAGGGGGAGTATACGAGCAGTACTTC.

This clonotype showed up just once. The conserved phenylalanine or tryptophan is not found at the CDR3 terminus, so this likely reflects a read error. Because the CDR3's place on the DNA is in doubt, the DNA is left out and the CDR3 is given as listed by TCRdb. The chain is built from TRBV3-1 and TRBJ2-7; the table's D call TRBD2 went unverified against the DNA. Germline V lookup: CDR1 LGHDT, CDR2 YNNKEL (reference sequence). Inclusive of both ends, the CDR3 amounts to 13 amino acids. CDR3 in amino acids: CASSQREAYERYS.

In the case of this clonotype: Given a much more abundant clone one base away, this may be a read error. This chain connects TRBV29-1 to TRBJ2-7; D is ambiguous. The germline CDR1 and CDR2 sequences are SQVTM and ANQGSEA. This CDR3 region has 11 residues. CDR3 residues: CSVEYGYGQYF. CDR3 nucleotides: TGCAGCGTTGAATACGGGTACGGGCAGTACTTC.

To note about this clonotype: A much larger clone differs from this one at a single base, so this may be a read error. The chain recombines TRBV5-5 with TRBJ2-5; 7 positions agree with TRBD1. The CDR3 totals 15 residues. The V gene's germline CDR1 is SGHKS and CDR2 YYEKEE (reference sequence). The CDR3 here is CASSSTWGQQGTQYF. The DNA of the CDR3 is TGTGCCAGCAGCTCTACATGGGGACAGCAAGGGACCCAGTACTTC. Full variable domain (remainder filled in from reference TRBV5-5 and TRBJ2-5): DAGVTQSPTHLIKTRGQQVTLRCSPISGHKSVSWYQQVLGQGPQFIFQYYEKEERGRGNFPDRFSARQFPNYSSELNVNALLLGDSALYLCASSSTWGQQGTQYFGPGTRLLVL.

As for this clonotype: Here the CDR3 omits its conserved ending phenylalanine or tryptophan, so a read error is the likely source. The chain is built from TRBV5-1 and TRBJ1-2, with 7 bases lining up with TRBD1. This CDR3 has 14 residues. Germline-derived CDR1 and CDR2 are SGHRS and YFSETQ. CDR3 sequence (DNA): TGCGCCAGCAGCTTGGAGGGACAGATCTATTGCTACACCTCC. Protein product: CASSLEGQIYCYTS.

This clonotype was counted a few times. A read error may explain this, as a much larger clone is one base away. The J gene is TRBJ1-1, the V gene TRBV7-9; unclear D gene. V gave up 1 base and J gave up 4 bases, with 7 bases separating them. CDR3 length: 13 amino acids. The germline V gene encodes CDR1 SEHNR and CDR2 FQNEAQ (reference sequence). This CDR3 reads CASSLGTRTEAFF. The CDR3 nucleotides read TGTGCCAGCAGCTTAGGGACGCGCACTGAAGCTTTCTTT.

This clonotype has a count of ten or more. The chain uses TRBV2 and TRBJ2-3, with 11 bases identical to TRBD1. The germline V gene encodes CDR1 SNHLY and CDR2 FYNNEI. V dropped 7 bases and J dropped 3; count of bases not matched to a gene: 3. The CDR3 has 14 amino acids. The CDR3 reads CASKGTGGTDTQYF. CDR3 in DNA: TGTGCCAGCAAAGGGACAGGGGGGACAGATACGCAGTATTTT.

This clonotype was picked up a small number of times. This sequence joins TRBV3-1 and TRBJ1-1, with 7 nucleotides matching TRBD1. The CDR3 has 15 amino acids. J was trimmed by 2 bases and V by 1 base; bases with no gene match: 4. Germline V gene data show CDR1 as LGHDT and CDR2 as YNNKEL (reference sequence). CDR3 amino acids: CASSQAGTENTEAFF. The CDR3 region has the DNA TGTGCCAGCAGCCAAGCAGGGACAGAAAACACTGAAGCTTTCTTT.